The 21 T cell receptor beta chains reported below all come from one sample, sequenced in a study of Graves' ophthalmopathy and Graves' hyperthyroidism. The sequenced template was RNA, covering the TCR beta CDR3 region. First-round RT-PCR relied on HTBI primers, and a second-round multiplex PCR came next. Using its own MiXCR run on the multiplex PCR reads, TCRdb lists one record per CDR3 protein. The sample consists of around 170,000 distinct CDR3 sequences, about 40% of them appearing once. Sample: peripheral blood. The receptors come from a middle-aged woman with Graves' ophthalmopathy.

The chain is built from TRBV6-1 and TRBJ1-5; D uncertain. Between the trimmed V and J ends, which lost 4 bases and 4 bases, there was a span of 11 bases. The CDR3 runs 14 residues. Germline CDR1 reads MNHNS; CDR2 reads SASEGT. The CDR3 nucleotides read TGTGCCAGCAGTGTGGGTGACACTAATCAGCCCCAGCATTTT. Translated, it gives CASSVGDTNQPQHF.

This chain uses TRBV12-3 or TRBV12-4 with TRBJ1-6; no definite D call. The CDR3 extends over 13 amino acids. V was shortened by 3 bases and J by 9 bases, with 9 bases between the two germline ends. CDR3 DNA sequence: TGTGCCAGCAGTTTGCTGGTGGGTTCACCCCTCCACTTT. Translated, it gives CASSLLVGSPLHF.

In its sample, this clonotype was seen many times. The CDR3 here is CASSTTYLGGYTF. Written as DNA, the CDR3 is TGTGCCAGTAGTACAACCTACTTGGGTGGCTACACCTTC. The rearrangement joins TRBV19 to TRBJ1-2; D is uncertain. Germline values: CDR1 LNHDA, CDR2 SQIVND (reference sequence). V was cut by 4 bases and J by 7 bases, with 13 bases left in between. The CDR3 sequence is 13 residues long. The variable domain in full, completed from reference TRBV19 and TRBJ1-2, reads DGGITQSPKYLFRKEGQNVTLSCEQNLNHDAMYWYRQDPGQGLRLIYYSQIVNDFQKGDIAEGYSVSREKKESFPLTVTSAQKNPTAFYLCASSTTYLGGYTFGSGTRLTVV.

This clonotype showed up many times. This sequence joins TRBV2 and TRBJ1-5; D is unresolved. This CDR3 has 15 residues. The V end lost 2 bases, the J end lost 3 bases, and 11 bases lay between the germline ends. Per the germline V gene, CDR1 is SNHLY and CDR2 is FYNNEI. The CDR3 protein is CASSELGGNNQPQHF. In nucleotides, the CDR3 is TGTGCCAGCAGTGAATTGGGAGGGAACAATCAGCCCCAGCATTTT.

This chain's CDR3 is CASSPTRYTEAFF. The CDR3 coding sequence is TGTGCCAGCAGTCCCACCAGGTACACTGAAGCTTTCTTT. The chain uses TRBV12-3 or TRBV12-4 and TRBJ1-1; D unclear. V lost 5 bases to trimming and J lost 3 bases, with 10 bases between them. The CDR3 has 13 residues.

This clonotype was observed at least ten times. This chain links TRBV11-1 with TRBJ1-1; unclear D gene. V lost 6 bases and J lost 8, with 16 bases in between. The germline V gene has CDR1 SGHAT and CDR2 FQDESV (reference sequence). The CDR3 is 13 amino acids. Here the CDR3 DNA reads TGTGCCAGCAGACAGTCCGGGCTGGTAGAAGCTTTCTTT. Protein: CASRQSGLVEAFF.

The chain has TRBV27 and TRBJ2-5; D is ambiguous. From germline, CDR1 is MNHEY and CDR2 SMNVEV (reference sequence). Trimming took off 6 bases at V and 5 bases at J, with 22 bases between the two ends. There are 16 residues in the CDR3. This chain's CDR3 is CASSPSLRFSTETQYF. The DNA for the CDR3 is TGTGCCAGCAGCCCCAGTCTTCGATTCTCAACGGAGACCCAGTACTTC.

In the case of this clonotype: At one boundary the junction diverges from the germline segment, which might be a read error. The chain carries TRBV12-3 or TRBV12-4 and TRBJ2-7; 7 bases match TRBD1. The length of the CDR3 is 13 residues. The CDR3 loop is CASSLRGPGLEWF. Written as DNA, the CDR3 is TGTGCCAGCAGTTTGAGGGGGCCCGGGTTAGAATGGTTC.

The V and J genes are TRBV28 and TRBJ2-7; 9 bases map to TRBD1. V shed 8 bases, J shed 3 bases, and the junction held 5 bases outside the gene matches. Germline V gene lookup returns CDR1 MDHEN and CDR2 SYDVKM. This CDR3 has 13 residues. In nucleotides, the CDR3 is TGTGCCAGCTACGACAGGGGGGTCTACGAGCAGTACTTC. Its protein is CASYDRGVYEQYF.

On this clonotype: An end of the junction differs from the germline gene, which may be a read error. CDR3 loop: CASGYGLAYEQYF. The CDR3 nucleotides read TGTGCCAGCGGTTACGGGCTGGCCTACGAGCAGTACTTC. The gene calls are TRBV6-2 or TRBV6-3 and TRBJ2-7; no clear D. The CDR3 loop spans 13 amino acids. Germline V CDR1 and CDR2: MNHEY, SVGEGT.

This clonotype has a count of ten or more. The CDR3 sequence: CASSLGHGGSPLHF. The CDR3 coding sequence is TGCGCCAGCAGCCTGGGACATGGTGGTTCACCCCTCCACTTT. J is TRBJ1-6 and V is TRBV5-1, with D possibly being TRBD1 (6 bases). Trimming took 4 bases from V and 9 from J, leaving 14 bases between them. Looked up from germline, CDR1 is SGHRS and CDR2 is YFSETQ. This CDR3 contains 14 residues.

This clonotype occurred many times. This chain connects TRBV30 to TRBJ2-7; a possible D gene is TRBD2 (6 bases). Looked up from germline, CDR1 is GTSNPN and CDR2 is SVGIG (reference sequence). The V end was cut by 4 bases, the J end by 5 bases, with 18 bases between. The CDR3 sequence is 14 residues long. CDR3 loop: CAWNTGTSLNEQYF. The CDR3 DNA follows: TGTGCCTGGAATACCGGGACTTCCTTAAACGAGCAGTACTTC.

This clonotype appeared many times. This sequence joins TRBV28 and TRBJ2-4; D perhaps matches TRBD1 (5 bases). The CDR3 runs 15 residues. V gave up 2 bases and J gave up 0 bases, with 8 bases separating them. Germline V gene lookup returns CDR1 MDHEN and CDR2 SYDVKM. The CDR3 DNA follows: TGTGCCAGCAGTTTACAGGGAATAGCCAAAAACATTCAGTACTTC. Translated: CASSLQGIAKNIQYF.

This chain connects TRBV7-9 to TRBJ2-5, with D unclear. This CDR3 is built from 11 residues. Germline CDR1 reads SEHNR; CDR2 reads FQNEAQ (reference sequence). Trimming removed 7 bases from V and 5 bases from J, with 8 bases in between. CDR3 DNA sequence: TGTGCCAGCAAAGTTCAGGAGACCCAGTACTTC. It codes for CASKVQETQYF.

CDR3 DNA sequence: TGTGCCAGCAGCCTCGGGACTAGCTTCGCCGAGCAGTACTTC. The encoded protein is CASSLGTSFAEQYF. The chain links TRBV12-3 or TRBV12-4 to TRBJ2-7, with 9 bases matching TRBD2. The CDR3 contains 14 residues. The V segment lost 6 bases and the J segment 6 bases; nucleotides outside the gene matches: 9.

This chain uses TRBV12-3 or TRBV12-4 with TRBJ2-7; 9 bases fit TRBD1. This CDR3 spans 13 amino acids. With V trimmed by 6 bases and J by 9 bases, 9 bases remained unmatched. The CDR3 protein is CASSNRTGVVQYF. CDR3 bases: TGTGCCAGCAGCAACCGGACAGGGGTCGTGCAGTACTTC.

This clonotype has at least ten counts. The chain carries TRBV6-1 and TRBJ1-1; D is unclear. The germline V gene encodes CDR1 MNHNS and CDR2 SASEGT. Trimming shortened V by 2 bases and J by 1 base, and 11 bases separated the two germline ends. The CDR3 is 15 amino acids. DNA of the CDR3: TGTGCCAGCAGTGAACAAGCAGGCGCGAACACTGAAGCTTTCTTT. This sequence encodes CASSEQAGANTEAFF.

CDR3 coding DNA: TGTGCCAGCAGTTATGCGGGGGAGACCCAGTACTTC. This codes for CASSYAGETQYF. The rearrangement links TRBV6-5 to TRBJ2-5; D perhaps matches TRBD2 (6 bases). The V gene lost 3 bases and the J gene lost 5 bases, with 7 bases spanning the gap. The CDR3 covers 12 residues. Germline loops: CDR1 MNHEY, CDR2 SVGAGI.

The table lists this clonotype with a count of one. V and J are TRBV28 and TRBJ2-3, with 14 nucleotides matching TRBD2. This CDR3 is 15 amino acids long. J lost 8 bases, V lost 5 bases, and 6 bases had no gene match. The germline V gene encodes CDR1 MDHEN and CDR2 SYDVKM. CDR3 nucleotides: TGTGCCAGCAGTCGACTAGCGGGAGGGGCGGGTACGCAGTATTTT. Its protein is CASSRLAGGAGTQYF.

This clonotype was seen at least ten times. CDR3 bases: TGTGCCAGCAGCTTGGATACGGGGACCGGGGGCTACACCTTC. It translates to CASSLDTGTGGYTF. This chain joins TRBV7-9 and TRBJ1-2; possibly TRBD1 for D (5 bases). With 3 bases removed from V and 8 bases from J, the gap between germline ends came to 16 bases. Germline CDR1 is SEHNR and CDR2 is FQNEAQ (reference sequence). This CDR3 contains 14 residues. The entire variable domain, with the rest obtained from reference TRBV7-9 and TRBJ1-2, is as follows: DTGVSQNPRHKITKRGQNVTFRCDPISEHNRLYWYRQTLGQGPEFLTYFQNEAQLEKSRLLSDRFSAERPKGSFSTLEIQRTEQGDSAMYLCASSLDTGTGGYTFGSGTRLTVV.

This clonotype was counted ten times or more. This chain links TRBV4-3 with TRBJ1-3, with a tentative D call TRBD1 (6 bases). Trimming pared 0 bases from V and 0 bases from J, leaving 9 bases between. Germline V gene lookup returns CDR1 LGHNA and CDR2 YSLEER. CDR3 length equals 16 residues. CDR3 sequence: CASSQDFRGSGNTIYF. CDR3 sequence (DNA): TGCGCCAGCAGCCAAGATTTCAGGGGCTCTGGAAACACCATATATTTT.